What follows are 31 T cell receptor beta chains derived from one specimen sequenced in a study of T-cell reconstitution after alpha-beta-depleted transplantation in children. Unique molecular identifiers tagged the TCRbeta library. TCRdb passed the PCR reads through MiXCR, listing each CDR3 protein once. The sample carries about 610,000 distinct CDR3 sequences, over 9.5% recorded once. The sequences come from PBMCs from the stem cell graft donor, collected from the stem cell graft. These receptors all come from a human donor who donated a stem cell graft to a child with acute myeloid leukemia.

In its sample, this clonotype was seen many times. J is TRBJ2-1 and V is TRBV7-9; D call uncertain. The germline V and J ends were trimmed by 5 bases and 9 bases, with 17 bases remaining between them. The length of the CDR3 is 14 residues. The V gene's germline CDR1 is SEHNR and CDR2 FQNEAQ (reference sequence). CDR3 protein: CASSLPGPSVEQFF. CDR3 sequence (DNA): TGTGCCAGCAGCCTGCCCGGGCCCAGCGTTGAGCAGTTCTTC.

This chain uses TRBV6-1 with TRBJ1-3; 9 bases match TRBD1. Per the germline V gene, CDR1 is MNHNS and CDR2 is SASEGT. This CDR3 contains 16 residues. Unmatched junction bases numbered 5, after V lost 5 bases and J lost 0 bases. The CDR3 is CASSSDRGDSGNTIYF. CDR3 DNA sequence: TGTGCCAGCAGTTCCGACAGGGGGGACTCTGGAAACACCATATATTTT.

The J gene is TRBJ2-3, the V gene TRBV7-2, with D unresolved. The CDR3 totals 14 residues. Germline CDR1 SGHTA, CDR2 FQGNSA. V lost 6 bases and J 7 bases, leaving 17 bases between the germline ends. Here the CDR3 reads CASRPPLELNTQYF. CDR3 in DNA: TGTGCCAGCAGGCCCCCTCTGGAGCTAAATACGCAGTATTTT.

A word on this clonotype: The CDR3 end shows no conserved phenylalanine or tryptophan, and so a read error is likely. In nucleotides, the CDR3 is TGCAGTGCTAGAGACGTATTAGCGGGAGGATGGTATAACAATGAGCAGTTCTCC. As protein: CSARDVLAGGWYNNEQFS. The V call is TRBV20-1, the J call TRBJ2-1; 10 bases are a match to TRBD2. Germline CDR1 and CDR2: DFQATT and SNEGSKA (reference sequence). V lost 0 bases and J lost 5; bases outside the gene matches: 13. This CDR3 is 18 amino acids long.

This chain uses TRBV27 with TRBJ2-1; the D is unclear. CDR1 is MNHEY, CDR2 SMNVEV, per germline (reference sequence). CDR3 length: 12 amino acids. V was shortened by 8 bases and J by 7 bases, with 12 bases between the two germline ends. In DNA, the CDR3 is TGTGCCAGCTGTGTAACCGGAAATGAGCAGTTCTTC. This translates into CASCVTGNEQFF.

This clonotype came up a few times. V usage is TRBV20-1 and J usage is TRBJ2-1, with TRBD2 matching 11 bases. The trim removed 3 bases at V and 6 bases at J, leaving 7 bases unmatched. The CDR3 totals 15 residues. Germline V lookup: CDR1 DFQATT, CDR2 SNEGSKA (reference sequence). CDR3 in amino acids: CSASPASGRINEQFF. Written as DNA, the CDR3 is TGCAGTGCTAGTCCCGCTAGCGGGAGGATCAATGAGCAGTTCTTC.

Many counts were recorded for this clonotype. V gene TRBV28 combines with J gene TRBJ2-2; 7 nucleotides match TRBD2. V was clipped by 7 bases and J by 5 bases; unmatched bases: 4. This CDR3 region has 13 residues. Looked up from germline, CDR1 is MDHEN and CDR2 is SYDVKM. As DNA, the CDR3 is TGTGCCAGCACCTTGCGGGAGACCGGGGAGCTGTTTTTT. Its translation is CASTLRETGELFF.

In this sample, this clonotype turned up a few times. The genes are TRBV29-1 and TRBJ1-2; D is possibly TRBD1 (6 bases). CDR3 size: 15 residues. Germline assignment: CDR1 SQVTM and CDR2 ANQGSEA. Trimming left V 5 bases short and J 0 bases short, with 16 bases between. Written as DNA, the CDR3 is TGCAGCGTTCTAGGCACGTCAGGGGCTAACTATGGCTACACCTTC. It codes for CSVLGTSGANYGYTF.

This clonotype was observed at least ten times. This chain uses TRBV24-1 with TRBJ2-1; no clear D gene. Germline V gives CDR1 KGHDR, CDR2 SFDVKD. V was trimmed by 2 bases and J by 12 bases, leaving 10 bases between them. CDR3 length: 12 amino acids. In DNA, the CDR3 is TGTGCCACCAGTGATTCCAGGAAGAGGCAGTTCTTC. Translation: CATSDSRKRQFF.

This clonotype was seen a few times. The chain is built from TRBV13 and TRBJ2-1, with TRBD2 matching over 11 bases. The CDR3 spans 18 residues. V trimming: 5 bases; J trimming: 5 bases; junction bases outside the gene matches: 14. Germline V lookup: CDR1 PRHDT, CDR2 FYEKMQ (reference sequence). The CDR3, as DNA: TGTGCCAGCAGCCGGACAGGAAGGGGACTAGCGGTAAACAATGAGCAGTTCTTC. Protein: CASSRTGRGLAVNNEQFF.

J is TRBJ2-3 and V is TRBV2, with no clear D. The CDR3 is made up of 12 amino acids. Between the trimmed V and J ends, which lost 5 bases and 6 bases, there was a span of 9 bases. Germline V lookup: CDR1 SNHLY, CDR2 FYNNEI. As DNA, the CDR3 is TGTGCCAGCAGTACCCTCGGGGATACGCAGTATTTT. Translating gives CASSTLGDTQYF.

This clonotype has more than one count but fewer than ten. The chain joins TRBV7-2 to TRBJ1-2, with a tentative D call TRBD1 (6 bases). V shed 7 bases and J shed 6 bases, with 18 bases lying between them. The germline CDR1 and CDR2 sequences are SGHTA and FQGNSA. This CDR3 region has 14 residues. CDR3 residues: CASNYGGGAHGYTF. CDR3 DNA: TGTGCCAGCAACTATGGGGGGGGCGCCCATGGCTACACCTTC.

The DNA for the CDR3 is TGTGCCAGCAGTTTCGGAGGGGCCTCGTACGGTACGCAGTATTTT. It specifies CASSFGGASYGTQYF. The chain links TRBV12-3 or TRBV12-4 to TRBJ2-3; D might be TRBD2 (6 bases). Between the trimmed V and J ends, which lost 3 bases and 8 bases, there was a span of 18 bases. The CDR3 is 15 amino acids.

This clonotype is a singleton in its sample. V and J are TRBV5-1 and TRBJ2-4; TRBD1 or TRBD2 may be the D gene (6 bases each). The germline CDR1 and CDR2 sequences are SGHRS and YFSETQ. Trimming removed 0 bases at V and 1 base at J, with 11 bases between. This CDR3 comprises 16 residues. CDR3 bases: TGCGCCAGCAGCTTGGAAGGAGGGGGTGCCAAAAACATTCAGTACTTC. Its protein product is CASSLEGGGAKNIQYF.

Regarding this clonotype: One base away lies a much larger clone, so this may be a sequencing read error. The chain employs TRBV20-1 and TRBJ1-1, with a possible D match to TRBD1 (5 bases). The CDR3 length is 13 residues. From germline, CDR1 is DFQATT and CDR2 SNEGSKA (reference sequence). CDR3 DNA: TGCAATGCTACGACAGTACTCTCCACTGAAGCTTTCTTT. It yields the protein CNATTVLSTEAFF.

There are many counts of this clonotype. CDR3 sequence reads: CSARDRGTGVGAEQYF. The CDR3 DNA follows: TGCAGTGCTAGAGATCGGGGGACAGGGGTAGGAGCCGAGCAGTACTTC. V and J are TRBV20-1 and TRBJ2-7, with TRBD1 matching over 10 bases. CDR1 is DFQATT and CDR2 is SNEGSKA in the germline V gene (reference sequence). V lost 0 bases to trimming and J lost 6 bases; unmatched junction nucleotides: 11. The CDR3 covers 16 residues.

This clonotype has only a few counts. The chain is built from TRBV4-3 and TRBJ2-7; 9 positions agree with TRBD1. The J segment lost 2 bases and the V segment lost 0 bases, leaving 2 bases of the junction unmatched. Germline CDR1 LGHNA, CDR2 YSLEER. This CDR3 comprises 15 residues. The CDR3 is CASSQERTGAYEQYF. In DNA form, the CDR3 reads TGCGCCAGCAGCCAAGAAAGGACAGGGGCCTACGAGCAGTACTTC.

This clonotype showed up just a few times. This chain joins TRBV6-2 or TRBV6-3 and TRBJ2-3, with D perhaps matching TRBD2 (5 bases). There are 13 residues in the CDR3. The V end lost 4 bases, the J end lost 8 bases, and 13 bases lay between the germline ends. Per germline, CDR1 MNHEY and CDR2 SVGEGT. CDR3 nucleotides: TGTGCCAGCAGTTCCTTACTAGGTGGTACGCAGTATTTT. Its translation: CASSSLLGGTQYF.

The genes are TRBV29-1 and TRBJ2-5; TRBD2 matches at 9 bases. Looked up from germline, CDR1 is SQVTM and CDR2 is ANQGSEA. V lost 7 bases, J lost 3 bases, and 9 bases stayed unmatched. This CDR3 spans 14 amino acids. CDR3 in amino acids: CSALAGVGEETQYF. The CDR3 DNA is TGCAGCGCCTTAGCGGGAGTGGGCGAAGAGACCCAGTACTTC.

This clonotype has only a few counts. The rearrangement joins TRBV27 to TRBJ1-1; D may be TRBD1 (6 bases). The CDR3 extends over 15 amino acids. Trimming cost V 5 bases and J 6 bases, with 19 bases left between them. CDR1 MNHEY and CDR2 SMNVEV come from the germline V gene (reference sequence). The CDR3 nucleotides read TGTGCCAGCAGTCCCTCGACAGGTTCCGGGGCTGAAGCTTTCTTT. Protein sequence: CASSPSTGSGAEAFF.

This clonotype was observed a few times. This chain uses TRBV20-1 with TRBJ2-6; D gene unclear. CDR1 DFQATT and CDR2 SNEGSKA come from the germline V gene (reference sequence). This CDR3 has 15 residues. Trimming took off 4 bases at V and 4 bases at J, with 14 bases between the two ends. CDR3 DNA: TGCAGTGCTACCCCACCCCGGATGGGGGCCAACGTCCTGACTTTC. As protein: CSATPPRMGANVLTF.

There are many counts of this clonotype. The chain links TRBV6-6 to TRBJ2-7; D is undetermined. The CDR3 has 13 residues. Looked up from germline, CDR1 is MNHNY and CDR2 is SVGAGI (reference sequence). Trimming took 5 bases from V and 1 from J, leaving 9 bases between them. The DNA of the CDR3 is TGTGCCAGCAGTGGTACAGTTTCCTACGAGCAGTACTTC. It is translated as CASSGTVSYEQYF.

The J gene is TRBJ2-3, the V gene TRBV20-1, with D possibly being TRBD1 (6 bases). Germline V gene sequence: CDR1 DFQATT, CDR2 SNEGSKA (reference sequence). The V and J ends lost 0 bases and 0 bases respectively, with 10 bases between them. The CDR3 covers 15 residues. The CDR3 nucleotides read TGCAGTGCTAGAGATTGGGACACGAGCACAGATACGCAGTATTTT. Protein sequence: CSARDWDTSTDTQYF.

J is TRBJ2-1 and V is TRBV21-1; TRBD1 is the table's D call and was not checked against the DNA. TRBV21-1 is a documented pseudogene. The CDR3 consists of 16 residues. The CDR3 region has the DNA TGTGCCAGCAGCAAATGGCCAGGGGGATGGGTCGATGAGCAGTTCTTC. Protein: CASSKWPGGWVDEQFF.

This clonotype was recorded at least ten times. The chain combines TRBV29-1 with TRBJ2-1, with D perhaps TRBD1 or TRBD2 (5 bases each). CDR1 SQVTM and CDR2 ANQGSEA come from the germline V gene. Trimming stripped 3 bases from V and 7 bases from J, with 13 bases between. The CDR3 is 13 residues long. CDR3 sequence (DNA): TGCAGCGTTGAGAGGGGTTCGGGTAATGAGCAGTTCTTC. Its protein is CSVERGSGNEQFF.

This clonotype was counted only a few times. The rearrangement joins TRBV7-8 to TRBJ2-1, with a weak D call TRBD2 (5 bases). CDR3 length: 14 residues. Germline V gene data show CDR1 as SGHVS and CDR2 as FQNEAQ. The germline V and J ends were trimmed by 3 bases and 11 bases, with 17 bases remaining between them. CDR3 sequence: CASSFPGETAKQFF. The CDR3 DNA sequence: TGTGCCAGCAGCTTCCCTGGGGAGACCGCTAAGCAGTTCTTC.

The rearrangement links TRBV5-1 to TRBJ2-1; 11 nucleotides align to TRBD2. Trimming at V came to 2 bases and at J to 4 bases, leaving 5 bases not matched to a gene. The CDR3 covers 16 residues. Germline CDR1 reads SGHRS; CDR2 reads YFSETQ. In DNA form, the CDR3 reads TGCGCCAGCAGCTTTACTAGCGGGAGTTTATACAATGAGCAGTTCTTC. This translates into CASSFTSGSLYNEQFF. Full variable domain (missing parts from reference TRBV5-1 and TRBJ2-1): KAGVTQTPRYLIKTRGQQVTLSCSPISGHRSVSWYQQTPGQGLQFLFEYFSETQRNKGNFPGRFSGRQFSNSRSEMNVSTLELGDSALYLCASSFTSGSLYNEQFFGPGTRLTVL.

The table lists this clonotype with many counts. CDR3 amino acids: CSVTGLAGGPPYEQYF. CDR3 coding DNA: TGCAGCGTAACGGGACTAGCGGGAGGGCCTCCCTACGAGCAGTACTTC. The V and J genes are TRBV29-1 and TRBJ2-7; 16 bases agree with TRBD2. The length of the CDR3 is 16 residues. The V segment lost 6 bases and the J segment 2 bases; nucleotides outside the gene matches: 7. Germline CDR1 is SQVTM and CDR2 is ANQGSEA.

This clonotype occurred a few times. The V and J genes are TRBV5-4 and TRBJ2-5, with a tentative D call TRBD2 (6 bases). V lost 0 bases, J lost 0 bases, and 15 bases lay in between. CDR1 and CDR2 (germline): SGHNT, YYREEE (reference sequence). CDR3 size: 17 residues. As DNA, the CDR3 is TGTGCCAGCAGCTTGGGGCAGGGAGGTCGAAACCAAGAGACCCAGTACTTC. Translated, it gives CASSLGQGGRNQETQYF.

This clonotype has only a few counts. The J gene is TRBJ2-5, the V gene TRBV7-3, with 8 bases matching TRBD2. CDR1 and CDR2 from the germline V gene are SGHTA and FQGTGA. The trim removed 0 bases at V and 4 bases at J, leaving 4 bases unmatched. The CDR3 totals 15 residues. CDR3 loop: CASSLTGRGGETQYF. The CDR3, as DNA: TGTGCCAGCAGCTTAACCGGGAGGGGAGGAGAGACCCAGTACTTC.

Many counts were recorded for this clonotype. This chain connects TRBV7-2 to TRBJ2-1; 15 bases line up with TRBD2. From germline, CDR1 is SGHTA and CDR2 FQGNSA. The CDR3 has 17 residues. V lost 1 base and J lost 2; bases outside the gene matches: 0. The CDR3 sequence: CASSLGTSGRAYNEQFF. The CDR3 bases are TGTGCCAGCAGCTTAGGGACTAGCGGGAGGGCCTACAATGAGCAGTTCTTC. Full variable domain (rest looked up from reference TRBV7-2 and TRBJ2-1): GAGVSQSPSNKVTEKGKDVELRCDPISGHTALYWYRQSLGQGLEFLIYFQGNSAPDKSGLPSDRFSAERTGGSVSTLTIQRTQQEDSAVYLCASSLGTSGRAYNEQFFGPGTRLTVL.